The TCR beta chain described here comes from a study of cytomegalovirus exposure and HLA in healthy donors. Across the whole study: A preliminary data release comprised around 85 million unique TCRs obtained from HLA-typed donors.

PCR primers comprised 60 Vbeta and 13 Jbeta primers. Produced via immunoSEQ multiplex PCR; TCRdb's table is partial and in-frame only. The sample consists of 95,000 to 110,000 clones, approximately 78% of them appearing once. With V trimmed by 4 bases and J by 6 bases, 7 bases remained unmatched. This CDR3 has 14 residues. The germline V gene has CDR1 MDHEN and CDR2 SYDVKM. The rearrangement joins TRBV28 to TRBJ1-1; 8 bases align to TRBD1. The origin of this receptor is a woman aged 40 to 50 in good health and CMV-seronegative. The sequenced sample was PBMCs. CDR3 region: CASSSSGGKAEAFF. Written as DNA, the CDR3 is TGTGCCAGCAGTTCCTCAGGGGGCAAGGCTGAAGCTTTCTTT.